These 21 T cell receptor beta chains share one sample of origin, sequenced in a study of blood T cell repertoires in COVID-19. TCRdb's table, derived via immunoSEQ multiplex PCR, lists solely in-frame clones and lacks some. This sample has roughly 330,000 clones, with around 87% found just once. Specimen: PBMCs or T cells enriched from blood (not recorded which). Source of these receptors: a woman younger than 45 who had recovered from COVID-19.

V and J are TRBV7-9 and TRBJ1-2, with D maybe TRBD1 (5 bases). This CDR3 has 15 amino acids. Germline CDR1 reads SEHNR; CDR2 reads FQNEAQ (reference sequence). Trimming took off 5 bases at V and 3 bases at J, with 16 bases between the two ends. The CDR3 loop is CASSPREETDYGYTF. The CDR3 DNA is TGTGCCAGCAGCCCAAGGGAAGAGACAGACTATGGCTACACCTTC.

The gene calls are TRBV2 and TRBJ1-2; perhaps TRBD1 as D (5 bases). Per the germline V gene, CDR1 is SNHLY and CDR2 is FYNNEI. This CDR3 has 10 amino acids. Trimming removed 6 bases from V and 8 bases from J, with 7 bases in between. The CDR3 region is CASRGPGYTF. As DNA, the CDR3 is TGTGCCAGCAGGGGGCCAGGCTACACCTTC.

The rearrangement links TRBV7-3 to TRBJ1-5, with 7 bases lining up with TRBD1. V shed 5 bases, J shed 2 bases, and the junction held 12 bases outside the gene matches. Germline lookup yields CDR1 SGHTA and CDR2 FQGTGA. The CDR3 sequence is 17 residues long. The CDR3 nucleotides are TGTGCCAGCAGCGTATACGACAGGGCCTATTGCAATCAGCCCCAGCATTTT. This sequence encodes CASSVYDRAYCNQPQHF.

This sequence joins TRBV28 and TRBJ1-5; unclear D gene. CDR1 and CDR2 from the germline V gene are MDHEN and SYDVKM. This CDR3 region has 12 residues. V was clipped by 10 bases and J by 0 bases, with 7 bases between them. CDR3 protein: CANSYSNQPQHF. CDR3 nucleotide sequence: TGTGCCAACAGCTATAGCAATCAGCCCCAGCATTTT.

The V and J genes are TRBV12-5 and TRBJ2-4; 8 nucleotides agree with TRBD1. Germline values: CDR1 LGHNT, CDR2 FRNRAP. This CDR3 has 13 residues. Trimming removed 1 base from V and 13 bases from J; junction bases left unmatched: 6. The CDR3, as DNA: TGTGCTAGTGGTTTGGGTGACAGGGGTGCGCAGTACTTC. It codes for CASGLGDRGAQYF.

CDR3 sequence: CASNPGTTRNTEAFF. The CDR3 DNA reads as TGTGCCAGCAACCCCGGGACAACCCGGAACACTGAAGCTTTCTTT. The chain combines TRBV6-5 with TRBJ1-1; D is possibly TRBD1 (6 bases). Per the germline V gene, CDR1 is MNHEY and CDR2 is SVGAGI. V was clipped by 7 bases and J by 1 base, with 16 bases between them. The CDR3 sequence is 15 residues long.

CDR3 protein: CASSPPRVDGYTF. The CDR3 coding sequence is TGTGCCAGCAGCCCCCCCAGGGTGGACGGCTACACCTTC. The chain employs TRBV2 and TRBJ1-2, with a possible D match to TRBD1 (5 bases). The CDR3 sequence is 13 residues long. With 6 bases removed from V and 8 bases from J, the gap between germline ends came to 16 bases. The V gene's germline CDR1 is SNHLY and CDR2 FYNNEI. Complete variable domain (other parts from reference TRBV2 and TRBJ1-2): EPEVTQTPSHQVTQMGQEVILRCVPISNHLYFYWYRQILGQKVEFLVSFYNNEISEKSEIFDDQFSVERPDGSNFTLKIRSTKLEDSAMYFCASSPPRVDGYTFGSGTRLTVV.

The DNA for the CDR3 is TGCGCCAGCATGGATGACAGGTTGGACACTGAAGCTTTCTTT. Encoded protein: CASMDDRLDTEAFF. The rearrangement links TRBV10-1 to TRBJ1-1; D possibly corresponds to TRBD1 (6 bases). The CDR3 has 14 residues. Germline loops: CDR1 WNHNN, CDR2 SYGVQD (reference sequence). Trimming took 7 bases from V and 3 from J, leaving 15 bases between them.

V usage is TRBV5-4 and J usage is TRBJ2-3; no definite D call. This CDR3 has 15 residues. The germline V gene has CDR1 SGHNT and CDR2 YYREEE (reference sequence). The V end was cut by 0 bases, the J end by 7 bases, with 15 bases between. This chain's CDR3 is CASSLVGKGDYTQYF. The CDR3 DNA is TGTGCCAGCAGCTTGGTAGGAAAAGGAGACTATACGCAGTATTTT.

The sample holds one count of this clone. V usage is TRBV5-5 and J usage is TRBJ1-2, with D possibly matching TRBD1 (6 bases). This CDR3 comprises 15 residues. V was cut by 5 bases and J by 4 bases, with 18 bases left in between. Germline values: CDR1 SGHKS, CDR2 YYEKEE (reference sequence). The CDR3: CASRPGQLEGYGYTF. The CDR3 bases are TGTGCCAGCAGACCTGGACAGTTGGAAGGCTATGGCTACACCTTC.

The chain combines TRBV19 with TRBJ1-1; TRBD1 is a possible D gene (5 bases). The V and J ends lost 6 bases and 1 base respectively, with 15 bases between them. This CDR3 comprises 15 residues. Germline V gene sequence: CDR1 LNHDA, CDR2 SQIVND (reference sequence). The CDR3 loop is CASRREQRGNTEAFF. CDR3 in DNA: TGTGCCAGTAGGAGAGAACAAAGGGGGAACACTGAAGCTTTCTTT.

This clone came up a few times. The genes are TRBV7-9 and TRBJ1-1; D call uncertain. The CDR3 contains 12 residues. CDR1 is SEHNR, CDR2 FQNEAQ, per germline (reference sequence). V lost 7 bases and J 1 base, leaving 7 bases between the germline ends. CDR3 bases: TGTGCCAGCATCCCACAGAACACTGAAGCTTTCTTT. Translating it yields CASIPQNTEAFF.

The chain recombines TRBV5-4 with TRBJ2-3; D possibly corresponds to TRBD1 (5 bases). The germline V gene has CDR1 SGHNT and CDR2 YYREEE (reference sequence). The V end lost 4 bases, the J end lost 1 base, and 10 bases lay between the germline ends. The CDR3 runs to 14 residues. The CDR3 loop is CASSPLRGTDTQYF. The CDR3 nucleotides are TGTGCCAGCAGCCCGCTCAGGGGCACAGATACGCAGTATTTT.

CDR3 DNA: TGTGCCAGCAGCTATTCTAGCGGGGGACTGTATGAGCAGTACTTC. Translation gives CASSYSSGGLYEQYF. The J gene is TRBJ2-7, the V gene TRBV5-4; 10 bases map to TRBD2. CDR1 is SGHNT, CDR2 YYREEE, per germline (reference sequence). V gave up 3 bases and J gave up 7 bases; unmatched junction bases: 10. The CDR3 spans 15 residues.

The chain employs TRBV15 and TRBJ1-2; TRBD1 might be the D (6 bases). The V gene's germline CDR1 is LNHNV and CDR2 YYDKDF (reference sequence). The CDR3 spans 16 residues. Trimming removed 2 bases from V and 8 bases from J, with 21 bases in between. The CDR3 sequence: CATSRSLGQINRGYTF. The CDR3 DNA is TGTGCCACCAGCAGATCGTTAGGACAGATAAATCGAGGCTACACCTTC.

J is TRBJ2-1 and V is TRBV14; 7 bases line up with TRBD1. With 2 bases clipped from V and 7 bases from J, the junction kept 11 bases outside the gene matches. CDR1 SGHDN and CDR2 FVKESK come from the germline V gene. This CDR3 has 16 amino acids. CDR3 DNA sequence: TGTGCCAGCAGCCAATTTAGGAGACAGGGTAGGAATGAGCAGTTCTTC. Residues: CASSQFRRQGRNEQFF.

The gene calls are TRBV3-1 (or the pseudogene TRBV3-2) and TRBJ2-2, with TRBD1 as a possible D gene (6 bases). Germline V gene sequence: CDR1 LGHDT, CDR2 YNNKEL (reference sequence). The V end was cut by 5 bases, the J end by 6 bases, with 19 bases between. The CDR3 has 16 amino acids. In nucleotides, the CDR3 is TGTGCCAGCAGCGTAAATCGGGCAGGGGCTGCCGGGGAGCTGTTTTTT. This translates into CASSVNRAGAAGELFF.

The chain joins TRBV5-8 to TRBJ2-6; no firm D call. CDR3 length: 19 amino acids. From germline, CDR1 is SGHTS and CDR2 YDEGEE. The V end lost 5 bases, the J end lost 0 bases, and 21 bases lay between the germline ends. CDR3 coding DNA: TGTGCCAGCAGGTCGCCCTTCGCTGAGCAACTCTCTGGGGCCAACGTCCTGACTTTC. Translating it yields CASRSPFAEQLSGANVLTF.

The J gene is TRBJ1-2, the V gene TRBV6-5; 8 bases are shared with TRBD1. The V gene end was trimmed by 1 base and the J gene end by 4 bases; junction bases not matched to a gene: 8. CDR1 is MNHEY, CDR2 SVGAGI, per germline. The length of the CDR3 is 16 residues. The CDR3 loop is CASSYFNRGDLYGYTF. CDR3 DNA: TGTGCCAGCAGTTACTTCAACAGGGGGGATCTCTATGGCTACACCTTC.

In this sample, this clone turned up once. The chain links TRBV4-2 to TRBJ1-4, with 10 bases identical to TRBD1. The V gene's germline CDR1 is LGHNA and CDR2 YNFKEQ. Trimming removed 2 bases from V and 7 bases from J; junction bases left unmatched: 7. CDR3 length: 16 amino acids. The CDR3 protein is CASSQQARDRGEKLFF. CDR3 in DNA: TGTGCCAGCAGCCAACAAGCCCGGGACAGGGGTGAAAAACTGTTTTTT.

The genes are TRBV7-9 and TRBJ1-1, with D unclear. CDR1 SEHNR and CDR2 FQNEAQ come from the germline V gene (reference sequence). The V end lost 6 bases, the J end lost 4 bases, and 18 bases lay between the germline ends. The CDR3 length is 15 residues. The CDR3 bases are TGTGCCAGCAGGGGTAACGCGGGTCCGAGCACTGAAGCTTTCTTT. Translating gives CASRGNAGPSTEAFF.